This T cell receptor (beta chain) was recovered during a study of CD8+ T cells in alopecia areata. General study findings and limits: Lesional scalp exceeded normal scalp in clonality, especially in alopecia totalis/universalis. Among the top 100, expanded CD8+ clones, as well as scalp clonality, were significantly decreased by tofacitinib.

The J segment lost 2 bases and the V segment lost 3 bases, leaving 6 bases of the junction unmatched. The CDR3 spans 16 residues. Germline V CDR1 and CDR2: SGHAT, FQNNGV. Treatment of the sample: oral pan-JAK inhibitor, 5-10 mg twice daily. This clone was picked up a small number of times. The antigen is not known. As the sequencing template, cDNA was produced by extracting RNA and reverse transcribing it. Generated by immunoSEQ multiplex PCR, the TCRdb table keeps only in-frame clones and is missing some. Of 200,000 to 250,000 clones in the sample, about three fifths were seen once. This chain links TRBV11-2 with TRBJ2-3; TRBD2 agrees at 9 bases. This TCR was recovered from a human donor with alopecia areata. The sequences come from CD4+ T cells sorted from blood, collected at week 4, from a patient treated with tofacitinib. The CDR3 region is CASSFRRGGPTDTQYF. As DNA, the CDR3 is TGTGCCAGCAGCTTTAGGCGGGGGGGCCCCACAGATACGCAGTATTTT. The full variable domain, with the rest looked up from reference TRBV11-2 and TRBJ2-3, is EAGVAQSPRYKIIEKRQSVAFWCNPISGHATLYWYQQILGQGPKLLIQFQNNGVVDDSQLPKDRFSAERLKGVDSTLKIQPAKLEDSAVYLCASSFRRGGPTDTQYFGPGTRLTVL.